The 5 T cell receptor beta chains listed next were all sequenced from one sample in a study of technical replicates of blood from a handful of donors. TCRdb keeps only in-frame clones here, not all; method: immunoSEQ multiplex PCR. The data hold tens of thousands of clones, with approximately 98% observed a single time. Material: T cells isolated from PBMCs. The receptors shown here come from a human donor in good health.

This clone was observed a few times. The gene calls are TRBV19 and TRBJ2-7; 9 bases match TRBD1. The CDR3 runs to 14 residues. Per the germline V gene, CDR1 is LNHDA and CDR2 is SQIVND (reference sequence). V gave up 7 bases and J gave up 0 bases; unmatched junction bases: 4. CDR3 protein: CASKETGGSYEQYF. The CDR3 DNA follows: TGTGCCAGTAAGGAGACAGGGGGCTCCTACGAGCAGTACTTC.

The V gene is TRBV19, the J gene TRBJ2-1; 7 bases match TRBD2. The CDR3 has 17 amino acids. With V trimmed by 3 bases and J by 3 bases, 11 bases remained unmatched. Germline V gene sequence: CDR1 LNHDA, CDR2 SQIVND (reference sequence). Written as DNA, the CDR3 is TGTGCCAGTAGTATTGGGGGGGGAGGCCGTTTCTACAATGAGCAGTTCTTC. Its protein product is CASSIGGGGRFYNEQFF.

V gene TRBV11-3 combines with J gene TRBJ2-1, with unresolved D. Germline V CDR1 and CDR2: SGHNT, YENEEA. This CDR3 is built from 13 residues. Trimming removed 1 base from V and 8 bases from J, with 9 bases in between. This chain's CDR3 is CASSLAGGYEQFF. CDR3 nucleotide sequence: TGTGCCAGCAGCTTAGCTGGTGGCTATGAGCAGTTCTTC.

With regard to this clone: Other DNA sequences in this specimen translate into the identical CDR3. The CDR3 nucleotides read TGTGCCAGCAGTTTTAGCGAGACCCAGTACTTC. Its protein product is CASSFSETQYF. The V and J genes are TRBV28 and TRBJ2-5; the D is unclear. V lost 3 bases and J 5 bases, leaving 4 bases between the germline ends. Germline lookup yields CDR1 MDHEN and CDR2 SYDVKM. The CDR3 runs to 11 residues.

V and J are TRBV7-3 and TRBJ1-2; D might be TRBD1 (5 bases). Germline values: CDR1 SGHTA, CDR2 FQGTGA. V dropped 1 base and J dropped 6 bases, with 18 bases sitting between them. This CDR3 spans 16 amino acids. CDR3 loop: CASSLKAGLESHGYTF. The DNA for the CDR3 is TGTGCCAGCAGCTTAAAAGCAGGGCTTGAGTCTCATGGCTACACCTTC.